These 24 T cell receptor beta chains were all obtained from the same sample, sequenced in a study of T cell responses to AZD1222 COVID-19 vaccine. TCRdb's copy holds only in-frame clones and misses some; the assay was immunoSEQ multiplex PCR. The sample lists tens of thousands of clones, about 86% occurring once. Source: peripheral blood, taken on day 0 of AZD1222 vaccination. Receptor source: an adult in good health.

This clone was observed a handful of times. The chain joins TRBV4-3 to TRBJ2-7; D remains unclear. Germline CDR1 LGHNA, CDR2 YSLEER. There are 15 residues in the CDR3. Trimming stripped 0 bases from V and 1 base from J, with 10 bases between. The CDR3 region has the DNA TGCGCCAGCAGCCAAGATTTAGGCGGTTCCTACGAGCAGTACTTC. This codes for CASSQDLGGSYEQYF.

The chain uses TRBV6-5 and TRBJ1-5; 7 nucleotides match TRBD1. Germline values: CDR1 MNHEY, CDR2 SVGAGI. Trimming cost V 2 bases and J 3 bases; bases outside gene matches: 4. This CDR3 spans 15 amino acids. The CDR3 spells CASSYEGGINQPQHF. The CDR3 nucleotides are TGTGCCAGCAGTTACGAAGGGGGCATCAATCAGCCCCAGCATTTT.

The chain carries TRBV7-2 and TRBJ2-3; 11 nucleotides match TRBD2. CDR3 length: 16 residues. Germline CDR1 reads SGHTA; CDR2 reads FQGNSA. V dropped 5 bases and J dropped 6; count of bases not matched to a gene: 10. CDR3 residues: CASSPLAGGGKDTQYF. The CDR3 DNA follows: TGTGCCAGCAGCCCCCTAGCGGGAGGAGGAAAGGATACGCAGTATTTT.

The chain couples TRBV7-3 to TRBJ1-1; D not resolved. CDR3 length: 15 residues. V lost 2 bases to trimming and J lost 3 bases, with 13 bases between them. The germline gives CDR1 SGHTA, CDR2 FQGTGA. The CDR3 DNA reads as TGTGCCAGCAGCTTAGTCCCGGACGGTTACACTGAAGCTTTCTTT. Encoded protein: CASSLVPDGYTEAFF.

The chain joins TRBV29-1 to TRBJ2-7; D not certain. The V and J ends lost 0 bases and 1 base respectively, with 10 bases between them. CDR3 length: 14 amino acids. Germline-derived CDR1 and CDR2 are SQVTM and ANQGSEA. The CDR3 loop is CSVEDPDRSYEQYF. The CDR3 DNA sequence: TGCAGCGTTGAAGATCCTGACCGGTCCTACGAGCAGTACTTC.

The chain has TRBV5-4 and TRBJ1-1; D unresolved. Germline lookup yields CDR1 SGHNT and CDR2 YYREEE (reference sequence). The CDR3 has 15 residues. V gave up 1 base and J gave up 3 bases, with 13 bases separating them. Here the CDR3 DNA reads TGTGCCAGCAGCTTGATGTGGGCGCGGGACACTGAAGCTTTCTTT. Residues: CASSLMWARDTEAFF. The whole variable domain, remainder taken from reference TRBV5-4 and TRBJ1-1, is ETGVTQSPTHLIKTRGQQVTLRCSSQSGHNTVSWYQQALGQGPQFIFQYYREEENGRGNFPPRFSGLQFPNYSSELNVNALELDDSALYLCASSLMWARDTEAFFGQGTRLTVV.

The rearrangement joins TRBV11-2 to TRBJ1-2, with D unclear. V lost 3 bases to trimming and J lost 5 bases, with 4 bases between them. CDR3 length: 11 amino acids. Germline CDR1 and CDR2: SGHAT and FQNNGV. The CDR3 region is CASSFQYGYTF. The CDR3 DNA reads as TGTGCCAGCAGCTTCCAATATGGCTACACCTTC.

The rearrangement links TRBV28 to TRBJ1-5; D remains unclear. The CDR3 sequence is 16 residues long. V was clipped by 4 bases and J by 4 bases, with 17 bases between them. Germline V CDR1 and CDR2: MDHEN, SYDVKM. The CDR3 loop reads CASSSPGAPSNQPQHF. CDR3 coding DNA: TGTGCCAGCAGTTCTCCGGGAGCCCCCTCGAATCAGCCCCAGCATTTT.

The J gene is TRBJ2-5, the V gene TRBV5-5; D not resolved. Germline assignment: CDR1 SGHKS and CDR2 YYEKEE (reference sequence). Trimming pared 0 bases from V and 5 bases from J, leaving 11 bases between. CDR3 length: 14 amino acids. The DNA for the CDR3 is TGTGCCAGCAGCTTGGCCTGGGGTTCCGAGACCCAGTACTTC. Its protein is CASSLAWGSETQYF. Full variable domain (rest looked up from reference TRBV5-5 and TRBJ2-5): DAGVTQSPTHLIKTRGQQVTLRCSPISGHKSVSWYQQVLGQGPQFIFQYYEKEERGRGNFPDRFSARQFPNYSSELNVNALLLGDSALYLCASSLAWGSETQYFGPGTRLLVL.

This clone is a singleton in its sample. The DNA is left out, because the CDR3 cannot be placed on it with certainty; the CDR3 is given as TCRdb lists it. The chain links TRBV28 to TRBJ1-2. Inclusive of both ends, the CDR3 amounts to 12 amino acids. Germline lookup yields CDR1 MDHEN and CDR2 SYDVKM. CDR3: CASSTSAYGYTF.

The chain employs TRBV3-1 (or the pseudogene TRBV3-2) and TRBJ2-7, with TRBD1 matching over 9 bases. The CDR3 has 14 amino acids. The germline CDR1 and CDR2 sequences are LGHDT and YNNKEL (reference sequence). V trimming: 5 bases; J trimming: 4 bases; junction bases outside the gene matches: 6. The CDR3 region is CASSEGTGSYEQYF. Written as DNA, the CDR3 is TGTGCCAGCAGCGAGGGGACAGGGTCATACGAGCAGTACTTC.

The chain combines TRBV5-5 with TRBJ1-2; 9 positions agree with TRBD1. The trim removed 4 bases at V and 2 bases at J, leaving 3 bases unmatched. CDR3 length: 14 amino acids. CDR1 is SGHKS, CDR2 YYEKEE, per germline (reference sequence). The CDR3 DNA follows: TGTGCCAGCAGCCAGGGGACAGGGAACTATGGCTACACCTTC. This encodes CASSQGTGNYGYTF.

Points on this clone: The same CDR3 also results from other DNA sequences found in this sample. This chain connects TRBV19 to TRBJ1-5; a weak D match, TRBD1 (6 bases). Per the germline V gene, CDR1 is LNHDA and CDR2 is SQIVND (reference sequence). V lost 6 bases and J 4 bases, leaving 10 bases between the germline ends. This CDR3 comprises 13 residues. Written as DNA, the CDR3 is TGTGCCAGTAGGACAGGAGAGAATCAGCCCCAGCATTTT. It yields the protein CASRTGENQPQHF.

The rearrangement joins TRBV27 to TRBJ2-5; TRBD2 matches at 7 bases. CDR1 MNHEY and CDR2 SMNVEV come from the germline V gene (reference sequence). The CDR3 extends over 15 amino acids. V dropped 5 bases and J dropped 4; count of bases not matched to a gene: 10. For the CDR3, the DNA is TGTGCCAGCAGTCAGGCTAGCGGAACCCTAGAGACCCAGTACTTC. It is translated as CASSQASGTLETQYF.

This clone was picked up one time. The chain has TRBV5-1 and TRBJ2-1; D is perhaps TRBD2 (5 bases). CDR3 length: 15 residues. The ends were cut back, 5 bases at V and 6 bases at J, with 18 bases in the middle. Germline CDR1 is SGHRS and CDR2 is YFSETQ. CDR3 loop: CASRERANNPNEQFF. In DNA form, the CDR3 reads TGCGCCAGCAGGGAGAGGGCGAACAACCCCAATGAGCAGTTCTTC.

The chain uses TRBV7-9 and TRBJ2-7; TRBD2 might be the D (5 bases). V was pared by 3 bases and J by 0 bases, with 15 bases between. CDR1 is SEHNR and CDR2 is FQNEAQ in the germline V gene (reference sequence). This CDR3 is built from 16 residues. The CDR3 sequence is CASSFTSLGSSYEQYF. CDR3 bases: TGTGCCAGCAGCTTCACTAGTTTAGGGAGCTCCTACGAGCAGTACTTC. The whole variable domain, remainder taken from reference TRBV7-9 and TRBJ2-7, is DTGVSQNPRHKITKRGQNVTFRCDPISEHNRLYWYRQTLGQGPEFLTYFQNEAQLEKSRLLSDRFSAERPKGSFSTLEIQRTEQGDSAMYLCASSFTSLGSSYEQYFGPGTRLTVT.

The chain recombines TRBV24-1 with TRBJ1-3; 11 bases are a match to TRBD1. The germline gives CDR1 KGHDR, CDR2 SFDVKD. The ends lost 9 bases at V and 4 bases at J; junction bases unmatched: 7. The CDR3 is 15 amino acids. The CDR3 DNA sequence: TGTGCCACCCCACAGGGGACAGGGGGAGGAAACACCATATATTTT. Translating it yields CATPQGTGGGNTIYF.

Only one count was recorded for this clone. This sequence joins TRBV4-2 and TRBJ1-4; 9 nucleotides agree with TRBD1. The V gene end was trimmed by 1 base and the J gene end by 11 bases; junction bases not matched to a gene: 8. Germline CDR1 is LGHNA and CDR2 is YNFKEQ. The CDR3 runs to 15 residues. Written as DNA, the CDR3 is TGTGCCAGCAGCCAAGTTGAACAGGGGGCGCGGAAACTGTTTTTT. It codes for CASSQVEQGARKLFF.

The rearrangement joins TRBV6-5 to TRBJ2-2; 10 nucleotides match TRBD1. Trimming at V came to 7 bases and at J to 4 bases, leaving 3 bases not matched to a gene. Germline V CDR1 and CDR2: MNHEY, SVGAGI. The length of the CDR3 is 14 residues. The CDR3 nucleotides are TGTGCCAGCACGGGGACAGGGGTCACCGGGGAGCTGTTTTTT. Translating gives CASTGTGVTGELFF.

V is TRBV30 and J is TRBJ2-3; TRBD2 agrees at 10 bases. Germline assignment: CDR1 GTSNPN and CDR2 SVGIG (reference sequence). This CDR3 has 17 amino acids. The ends lost 2 bases at V and 3 bases at J; junction bases unmatched: 11. The CDR3 coding sequence is TGTGCCTGGAGTCCACGAGGTGCTAGCGGGAGTACAGATACGCAGTATTTT. Protein product: CAWSPRGASGSTDTQYF. The entire variable domain, with the rest obtained from reference TRBV30 and TRBJ2-3, is as follows: SQTIHQWPATLVQPVGSPLSLECTVEGTSNPNLYWYRQAAGRGLQLLFYSVGIGQISSEVPQNLSASRPQDRQFILSSKKLLLSDSGFYLCAWSPRGASGSTDTQYFGPGTRLTVL.

J is TRBJ2-7 and V is TRBV14; 9 nucleotides match TRBD1. J lost 5 bases, V lost 3 bases, and 11 bases had no gene match. CDR1 and CDR2 (germline): SGHDN, FVKESK. The CDR3 runs 16 residues. This chain's CDR3 is CASSHVNRDRVNEQYF. Here the CDR3 DNA reads TGTGCCAGCAGCCACGTAAACCGGGACAGGGTAAACGAGCAGTACTTC.

This chain connects TRBV3-1 (or the pseudogene TRBV3-2) to TRBJ1-1; 7 nucleotides align to TRBD1. Germline V lookup: CDR1 LGHDT, CDR2 YNNKEL (reference sequence). The CDR3 covers 16 residues. Unmatched junction bases numbered 11, after V lost 1 base and J lost 6 bases. Here the CDR3 reads CASSQGDRVWKSEAFF. As DNA, the CDR3 is TGTGCCAGCAGCCAAGGAGACAGGGTATGGAAATCTGAAGCTTTCTTT.

The V call is TRBV10-1, the J call TRBJ1-5; D is possibly TRBD1 (6 bases). Germline CDR1 reads WNHNN; CDR2 reads SYGVQD (reference sequence). Trimming left V 2 bases short and J 5 bases short, with 13 bases between. The CDR3 extends over 15 amino acids. The CDR3 is CASSEPRDTHQPQHF. CDR3 DNA sequence: TGCGCCAGCAGTGAGCCAAGGGACACCCATCAGCCCCAGCATTTT.

This chain connects TRBV5-1 to TRBJ2-6; weak D call: TRBD2 (6 bases). CDR3 length: 14 residues. V was trimmed by 5 bases and J by 2 bases, leaving 8 bases between them. The germline CDR1 and CDR2 sequences are SGHRS and YFSETQ. CDR3 coding DNA: TGCGCCAGCAGGGAGGGTACTGGGGCCAACGTCCTGACTTTC. It is translated as CASREGTGANVLTF.